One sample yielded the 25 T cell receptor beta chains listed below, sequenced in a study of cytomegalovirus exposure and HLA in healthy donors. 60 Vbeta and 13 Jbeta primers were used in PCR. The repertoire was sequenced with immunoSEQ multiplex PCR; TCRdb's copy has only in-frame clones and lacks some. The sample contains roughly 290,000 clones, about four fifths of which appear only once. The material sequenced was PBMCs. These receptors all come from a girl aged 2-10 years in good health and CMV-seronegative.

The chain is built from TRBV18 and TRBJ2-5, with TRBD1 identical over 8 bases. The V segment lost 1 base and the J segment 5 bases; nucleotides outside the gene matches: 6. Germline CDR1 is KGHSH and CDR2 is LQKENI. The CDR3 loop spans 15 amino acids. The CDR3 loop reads CASSPLRTGLETQYF. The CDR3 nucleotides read TGTGCCAGCTCACCACTTCGGACAGGGTTGGAGACCCAGTACTTC.

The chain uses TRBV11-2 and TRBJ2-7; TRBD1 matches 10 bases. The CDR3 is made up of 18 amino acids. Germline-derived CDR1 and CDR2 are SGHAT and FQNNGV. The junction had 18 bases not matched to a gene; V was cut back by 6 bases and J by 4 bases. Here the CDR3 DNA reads TGTGCCAGCAGTGTTCCACGGGGGGACAGGGGTGGTGGGTACGAGCAGTACTTC. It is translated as CASSVPRGDRGGGYEQYF.

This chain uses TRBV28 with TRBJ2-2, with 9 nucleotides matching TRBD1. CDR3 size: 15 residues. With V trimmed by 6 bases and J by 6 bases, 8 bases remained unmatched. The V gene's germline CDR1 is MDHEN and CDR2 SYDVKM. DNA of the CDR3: TGTGCCAGCAGAAGGGACAGGGTTTTCGCCGGGGAGCTGTTTTTT. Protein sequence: CASRRDRVFAGELFF.

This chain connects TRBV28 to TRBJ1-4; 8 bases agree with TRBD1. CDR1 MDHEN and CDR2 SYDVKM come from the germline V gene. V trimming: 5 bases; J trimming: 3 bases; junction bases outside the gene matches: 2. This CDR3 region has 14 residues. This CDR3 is CASSVTGANEKLFF. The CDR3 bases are TGTGCCAGCAGTGTGACAGGGGCTAATGAAAAACTGTTTTTT.

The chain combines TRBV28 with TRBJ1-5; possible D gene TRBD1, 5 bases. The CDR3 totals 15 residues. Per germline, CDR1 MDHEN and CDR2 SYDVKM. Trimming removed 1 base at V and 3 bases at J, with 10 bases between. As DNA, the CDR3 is TGTGCCAGCAGTTTATACCCAGGGCCCAATCAGCCCCAGCATTTT. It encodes CASSLYPGPNQPQHF.

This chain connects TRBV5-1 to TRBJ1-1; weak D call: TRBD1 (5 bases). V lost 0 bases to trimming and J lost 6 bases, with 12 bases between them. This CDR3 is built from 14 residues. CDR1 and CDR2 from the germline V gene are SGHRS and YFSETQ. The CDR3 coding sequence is TGCGCCAGCAGCTTGGCTACAGGTGTACCTGAAGCTTTCTTT. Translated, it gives CASSLATGVPEAFF. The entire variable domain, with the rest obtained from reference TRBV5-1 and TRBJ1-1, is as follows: KAGVTQTPRYLIKTRGQQVTLSCSPISGHRSVSWYQQTPGQGLQFLFEYFSETQRNKGNFPGRFSGRQFSNSRSEMNVSTLELGDSALYLCASSLATGVPEAFFGQGTRLTVV.

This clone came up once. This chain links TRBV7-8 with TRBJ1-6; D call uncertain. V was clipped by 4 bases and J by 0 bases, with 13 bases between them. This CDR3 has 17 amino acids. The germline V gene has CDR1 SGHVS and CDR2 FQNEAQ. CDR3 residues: CASSSSRWSSYNSPLHF. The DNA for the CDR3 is TGTGCCAGCAGCTCGAGCCGGTGGAGCTCCTATAATTCACCCCTCCACTTT.

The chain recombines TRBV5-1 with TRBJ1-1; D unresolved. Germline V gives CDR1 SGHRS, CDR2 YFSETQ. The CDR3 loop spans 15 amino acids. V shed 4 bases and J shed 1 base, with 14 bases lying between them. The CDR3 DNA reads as TGCGCCAGCAGCAAAATCCGTCCCCCGAACACTGAAGCTTTCTTT. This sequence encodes CASSKIRPPNTEAFF.

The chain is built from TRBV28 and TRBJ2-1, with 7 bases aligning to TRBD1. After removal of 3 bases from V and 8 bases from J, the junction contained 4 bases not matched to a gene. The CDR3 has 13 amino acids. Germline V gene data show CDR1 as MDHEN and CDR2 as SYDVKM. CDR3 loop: CASSLNRGDEQFF. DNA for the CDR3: TGTGCCAGCAGTTTGAACAGGGGTGATGAGCAGTTCTTC.

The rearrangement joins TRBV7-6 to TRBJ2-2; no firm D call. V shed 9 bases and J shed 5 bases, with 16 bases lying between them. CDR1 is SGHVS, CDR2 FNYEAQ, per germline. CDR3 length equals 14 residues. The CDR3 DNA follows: TGTGCCAGTCGAGGATTGTTTAAGACCGGGGAGCTGTTTTTT. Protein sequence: CASRGLFKTGELFF.

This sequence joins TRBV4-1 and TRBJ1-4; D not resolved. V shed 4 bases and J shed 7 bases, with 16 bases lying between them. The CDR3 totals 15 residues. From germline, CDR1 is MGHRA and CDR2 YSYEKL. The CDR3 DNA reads TGCGCCAGCAGCCCACTAACGGTACCACTTGAAAAACTGTTTTTT. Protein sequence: CASSPLTVPLEKLFF.

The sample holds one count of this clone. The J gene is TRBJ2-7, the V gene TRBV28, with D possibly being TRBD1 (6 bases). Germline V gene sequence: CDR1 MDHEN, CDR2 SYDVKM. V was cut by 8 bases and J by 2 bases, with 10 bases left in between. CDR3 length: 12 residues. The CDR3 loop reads CASGQNPYEQYF. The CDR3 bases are TGTGCCAGCGGACAGAACCCCTACGAGCAGTACTTC.

Here the CDR3 DNA reads TGTGCCAGCTCACTTTTCTCGACTGAAGCTTTCTTT. Translation: CASSLFSTEAFF. The V and J genes are TRBV18 and TRBJ1-1; no definite D call. Germline CDR1 and CDR2: KGHSH and LQKENI. V lost 4 bases to trimming and J lost 5 bases, with 8 bases between them. This CDR3 is 12 amino acids long.

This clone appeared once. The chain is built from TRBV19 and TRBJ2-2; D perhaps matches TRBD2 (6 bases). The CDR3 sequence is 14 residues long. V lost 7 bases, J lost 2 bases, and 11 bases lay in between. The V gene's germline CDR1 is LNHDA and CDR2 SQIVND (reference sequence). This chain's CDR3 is CASMRTKNTGELFF. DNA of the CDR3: TGTGCCAGTATGAGGACTAAAAACACCGGGGAGCTGTTTTTT.

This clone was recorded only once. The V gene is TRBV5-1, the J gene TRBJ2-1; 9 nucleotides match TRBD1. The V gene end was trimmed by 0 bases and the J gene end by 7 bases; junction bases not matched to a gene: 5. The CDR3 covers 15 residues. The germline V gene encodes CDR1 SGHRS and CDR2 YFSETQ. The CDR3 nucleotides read TGCGCCAGCAGCTTGGGGCGGACAGGGGAAAATGAGCAGTTCTTC. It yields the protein CASSLGRTGENEQFF.

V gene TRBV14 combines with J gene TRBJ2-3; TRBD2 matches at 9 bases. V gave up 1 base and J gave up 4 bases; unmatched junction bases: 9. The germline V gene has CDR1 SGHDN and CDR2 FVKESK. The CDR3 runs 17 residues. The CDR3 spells CASSQVLGLAISDTQYF. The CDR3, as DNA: TGTGCCAGCAGCCAAGTTCTAGGACTAGCGATCTCAGATACGCAGTATTTT.

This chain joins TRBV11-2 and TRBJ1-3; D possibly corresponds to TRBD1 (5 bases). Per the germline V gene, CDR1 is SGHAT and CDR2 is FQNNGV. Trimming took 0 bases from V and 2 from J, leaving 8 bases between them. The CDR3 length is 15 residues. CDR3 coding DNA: TGTGCCAGCAGCTTAGATCGGGGGGCTGGAAACACCATATATTTT. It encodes CASSLDRGAGNTIYF. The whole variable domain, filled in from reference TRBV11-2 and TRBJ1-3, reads EAGVAQSPRYKIIEKRQSVAFWCNPISGHATLYWYQQILGQGPKLLIQFQNNGVVDDSQLPKDRFSAERLKGVDSTLKIQPAKLEDSAVYLCASSLDRGAGNTIYFGEGSWLTVV.

In DNA form, the CDR3 reads TGCAGCGTTTTAGCGGGAGGTGGGGAGACCCAGTACTTC. It yields the protein CSVLAGGGETQYF. V is TRBV29-1 and J is TRBJ2-5, with 10 bases identical to TRBD2. V shed 5 bases, J shed 5 bases, and the junction held 5 bases outside the gene matches. The CDR3 spans 13 residues. Germline V lookup: CDR1 SQVTM, CDR2 ANQGSEA.

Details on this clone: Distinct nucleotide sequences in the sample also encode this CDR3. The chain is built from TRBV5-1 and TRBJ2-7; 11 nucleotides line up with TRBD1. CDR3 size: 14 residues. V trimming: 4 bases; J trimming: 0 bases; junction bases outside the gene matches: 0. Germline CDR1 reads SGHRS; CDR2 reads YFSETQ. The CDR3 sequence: CASSGTGGSYEQYF. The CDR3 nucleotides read TGCGCCAGCAGCGGGACAGGGGGCTCCTACGAGCAGTACTTC. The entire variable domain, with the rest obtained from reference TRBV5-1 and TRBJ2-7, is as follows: KAGVTQTPRYLIKTRGQQVTLSCSPISGHRSVSWYQQTPGQGLQFLFEYFSETQRNKGNFPGRFSGRQFSNSRSEMNVSTLELGDSALYLCASSGTGGSYEQYFGPGTRLTVT.

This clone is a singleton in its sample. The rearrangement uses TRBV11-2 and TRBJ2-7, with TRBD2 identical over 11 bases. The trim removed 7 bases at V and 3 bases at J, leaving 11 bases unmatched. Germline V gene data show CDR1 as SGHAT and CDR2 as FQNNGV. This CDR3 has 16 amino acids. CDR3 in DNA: TGTGCCAGCACCGATAGCGGGAGGGCCTTTTTCTACGAGCAGTACTTC. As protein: CASTDSGRAFFYEQYF.

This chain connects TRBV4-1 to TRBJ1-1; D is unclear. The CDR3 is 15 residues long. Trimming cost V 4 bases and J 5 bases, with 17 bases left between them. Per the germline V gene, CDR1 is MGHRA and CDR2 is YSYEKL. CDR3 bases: TGCGCCAGCAGCCCAACATGGGATCCGGGGACTGAAGCTTTCTTT. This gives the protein CASSPTWDPGTEAFF.

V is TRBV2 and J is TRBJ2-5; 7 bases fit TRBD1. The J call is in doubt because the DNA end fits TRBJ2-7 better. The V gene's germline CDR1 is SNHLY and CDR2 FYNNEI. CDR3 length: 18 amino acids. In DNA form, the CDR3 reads TGTGCCAGCAGTTCGCGTCAACGGACAGGCAAAGACTCCTACGAGCAGTACTTC. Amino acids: CASSSRQRTGKDSYEQYF.

Here the CDR3 DNA reads TGTGCCAGCAGTTTACGGGCGGGAAAGGCTATTGCTAGCAATCAGCCCCAGCATTTT. This gives the protein CASSLRAGKAIASNQPQHF. The gene calls are TRBV28 and TRBJ1-5; D ambiguous. V was cut by 2 bases and J by 0 bases, with 20 bases left in between. Looked up from germline, CDR1 is MDHEN and CDR2 is SYDVKM. This CDR3 has 19 residues.

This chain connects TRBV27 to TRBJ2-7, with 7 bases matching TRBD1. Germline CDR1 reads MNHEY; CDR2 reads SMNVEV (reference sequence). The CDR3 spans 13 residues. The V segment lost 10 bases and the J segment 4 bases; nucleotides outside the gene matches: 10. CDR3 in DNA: TGTGCCACCCGGGACAGCTCAGCTTACGAGCAGTACTTC. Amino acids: CATRDSSAYEQYF.

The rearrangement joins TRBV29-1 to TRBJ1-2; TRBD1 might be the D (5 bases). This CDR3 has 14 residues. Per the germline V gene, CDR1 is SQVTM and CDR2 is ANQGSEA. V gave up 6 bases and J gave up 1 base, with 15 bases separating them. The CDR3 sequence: CSVTGAVVNYGYTF. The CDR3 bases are TGCAGCGTAACTGGGGCGGTTGTTAACTATGGCTACACCTTC.